The sequence of this T cell receptor (beta chain) was determined in a study of CD4 T cells in relation to SARS-CoV-2 and coronaviruses. Turning to the study itself: After roughly 11 days of antigen culture, PBMC TCR beta CDR3s were sequenced. General study results and limits: Each donor contributed either pre-pandemic or post-infection samples, not both.

TCRdb keeps only in-frame clones here, not all; method: immunoSEQ multiplex PCR. Found here are about 37,000 clones, 82% of them singletons; the top ten hold around 4.2%. V dropped 0 bases and J dropped 1 base, with 17 bases sitting between them. The CDR3 covers 18 residues. Worth noting for this clone: Antigen specificity is unknown.

The TCR was taken from an adult with COVID-19. Sequenced: naive CD4+ T cells from PBMCs, cultured in vitro. Specified subset: naive CD4+ T cells isolated by negative enrichment. The V gene is TRBV23-1, the J gene TRBJ2-3, with D tentatively TRBD1 or TRBD2 (6 bases each). TRBV23-1 qualifies as an ORF whose function is uncertain. Here the CDR3 reads CASSQSGSAGHGTDTQYF. The DNA for the CDR3 is TGCGCCAGCAGTCAATCGGGGAGCGCGGGACATGGCACAGATACGCAGTATTTT.